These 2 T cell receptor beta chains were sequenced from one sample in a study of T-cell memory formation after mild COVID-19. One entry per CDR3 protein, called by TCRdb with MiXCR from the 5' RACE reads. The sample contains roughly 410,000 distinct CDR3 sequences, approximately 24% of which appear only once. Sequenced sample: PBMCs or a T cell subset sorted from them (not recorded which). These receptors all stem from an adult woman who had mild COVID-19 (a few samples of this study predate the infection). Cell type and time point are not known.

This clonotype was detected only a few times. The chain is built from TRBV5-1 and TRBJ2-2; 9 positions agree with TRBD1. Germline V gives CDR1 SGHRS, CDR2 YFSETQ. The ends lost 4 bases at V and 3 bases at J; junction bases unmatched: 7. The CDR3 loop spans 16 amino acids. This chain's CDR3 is CASSQWTGEYTGELFF. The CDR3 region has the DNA TGCGCCAGCAGCCAGTGGACAGGGGAATACACCGGGGAGCTGTTTTTT.

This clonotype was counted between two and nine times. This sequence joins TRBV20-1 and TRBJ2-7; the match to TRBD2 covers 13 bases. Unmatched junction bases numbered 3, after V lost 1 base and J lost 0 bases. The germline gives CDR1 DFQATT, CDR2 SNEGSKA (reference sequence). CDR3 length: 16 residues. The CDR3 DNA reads TGCAGTGCTAGAGGCGGGACTAGCGGGGACTCCTACGAGCAGTACTTC. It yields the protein CSARGGTSGDSYEQYF.